This note documents a single TCR beta chain sequence. This sample was included in a study of blood T cell repertoires in COVID-19. Study at large: From the United States, Italy and Spain came samples of acute and convalescent COVID-19. T cells, B-cell-depleted T cells, or PBMCs supplied cDNA or gDNA.

As handled by the study authors: Counts of nucleated cells, estimated from reference gene primer amplification, were obtained. Sequencing used immunoSEQ multiplex PCR; TCRdb keeps in-frame clones, though not all of them. V and J calls plus clone size are reproduced from that table; the DNA served to infer D and trimming. The sample has fewer than 200,000 clones, roughly 80% seen once. CDR3 length: 17 amino acids. Trimming shortened V by 2 bases and J by 7 bases, and 21 bases separated the two germline ends. The germline gives CDR1 MNHEY, CDR2 SVGEGT. This TCR derives from a man in his 70s with acute or convalescent COVID-19. This rearrangement joins TRBV6-2 or TRBV6-3 to TRBJ2-1, with D possibly matching TRBD2 (6 bases). Sequenced: peripheral blood. The CDR3 region has the DNA TGTGCCAGCAGTTACCGCTCCGGGACTGAGGGGTTGAATGAGCAGTTCTTC. Amino acid sequence: CASSYRSGTEGLNEQFF.